These 25 T cell receptor beta chains were sequenced from one sample in a study of beta chain features in type 1 diabetes. The study reverse transcribed the entire isolated RNA, so it sequenced expressed TCRB transcripts. Here immunoSEQ multiplex PCR was the method, and the copy in TCRdb shows in-frame clones only, minus some. Here the sample spans hundreds of thousands of clones, 15% to 18% being singletons. The sequenced material came from naive CD4+ T cells from blood. These receptors were obtained from a man younger than 30 in good health.

This chain connects TRBV28 to TRBJ1-2, with 8 nucleotides matching TRBD1. Trimming cost V 7 bases and J 4 bases; bases outside gene matches: 2. Germline loops: CDR1 MDHEN, CDR2 SYDVKM. The CDR3 has 12 amino acids. In DNA, the CDR3 is TGTGCCAGCACAGGGGGCATCTATGGCTACACCTTC. It specifies CASTGGIYGYTF.

This clone was seen a few times. CDR3 DNA: TGTGCCAGCAGTCGCGGCGGAGGGAGAAGCTATAATTCACCCCTCCACTTT. Translating gives CASSRGGGRSYNSPLHF. The chain combines TRBV11-1 with TRBJ1-6; no firm D call. Germline V lookup: CDR1 SGHAT, CDR2 FQDESV (reference sequence). The CDR3 is 17 residues long. The ends were cut back, 6 bases at V and 3 bases at J, with 18 bases in the middle.

This clone appeared a few times. The chain joins TRBV6-5 to TRBJ2-7; 9 bases agree with TRBD1. The V and J ends lost 6 bases and 3 bases, in that order; junction bases with no gene match: 3. The CDR3 covers 13 residues. The V gene's germline CDR1 is MNHEY and CDR2 SVGAGI. This CDR3 is CASRLTGGYEQYF. For the CDR3, the DNA is TGTGCCAGCAGATTGACAGGGGGCTACGAGCAGTACTTC.

This sequence joins TRBV18 and TRBJ2-7; D remains ambiguous. With 3 bases removed from V and 2 bases from J, the gap between germline ends came to 14 bases. From germline, CDR1 is KGHSH and CDR2 LQKENI. The CDR3 sequence is 15 residues long. The DNA for the CDR3 is TGTGCCAGCTCACCTCTCTACGGGCAGACCTACGAGCAGTACTTC. Residues: CASSPLYGQTYEQYF.

V is TRBV20-1 and J is TRBJ2-3, with no clear D. Germline V lookup: CDR1 DFQATT, CDR2 SNEGSKA (reference sequence). CDR3 length: 10 residues. Trimming stripped 7 bases from V and 3 bases from J, with 5 bases between. Here the CDR3 DNA reads TGCAGTGGGTGGACAGATACGCAGTATTTT. This sequence encodes CSGWTDTQYF.

This clone has only a few counts. The chain carries TRBV5-4 and TRBJ1-4; tentative D call: TRBD1 (6 bases). Germline lookup yields CDR1 SGHNT and CDR2 YYREEE (reference sequence). The ends were cut back, 1 base at V and 2 bases at J, with 9 bases in the middle. This CDR3 is 15 amino acids long. CDR3 coding DNA: TGTGCCAGCAGCTTGCGGGGGGGCACTAATGAAAAACTGTTTTTT. Translated, it gives CASSLRGGTNEKLFF.

The gene calls are TRBV27 and TRBJ2-3; 16 bases map to TRBD2. The junction had 7 bases not matched to a gene; V was cut back by 4 bases and J by 0 bases. The CDR3 spans 19 residues. Per the germline V gene, CDR1 is MNHEY and CDR2 is SMNVEV (reference sequence). The CDR3 loop reads CASSSRPGLAGGSTDTQYF. The CDR3 nucleotides are TGTGCCAGCAGTTCGAGGCCGGGACTAGCGGGGGGGAGCACAGATACGCAGTATTTT.

This chain links TRBV6-4 with TRBJ1-1, with a tentative D call TRBD1 (6 bases). V lost 6 bases, J lost 0 bases, and 14 bases lay in between. Germline CDR1 and CDR2: MRHNA and SNTAGT. The CDR3 consists of 15 residues. CDR3 protein: CASRPAGVMNTEAFF. For the CDR3, the DNA is TGTGCCAGCAGGCCCGCAGGGGTCATGAACACTGAAGCTTTCTTT.

This clone was counted a few times. The rearrangement links TRBV7-2 to TRBJ2-5; 14 nucleotides agree with TRBD2. Trimming removed 7 bases from V and 5 bases from J; junction bases left unmatched: 9. This CDR3 comprises 16 residues. Germline CDR1 SGHTA, CDR2 FQGNSA. This chain's CDR3 is CASTLWTSGGRETQYF. In DNA, the CDR3 is TGTGCCAGCACCCTCTGGACTAGCGGGGGGCGGGAGACCCAGTACTTC.

About this clone: Other DNA sequences in the sample encode the same CDR3. The rearrangement joins TRBV7-3 to TRBJ2-2; D unresolved. Trimming took 5 bases from V and 2 from J, leaving 3 bases between them. Germline CDR1 reads SGHTA; CDR2 reads FQGTGA. This CDR3 comprises 12 residues. CDR3 nucleotide sequence: TGTGCCAGCAGCCGAAACACCGGGGAGCTGTTTTTT. Translation gives CASSRNTGELFF. The whole variable domain, remainder taken from reference TRBV7-3 and TRBJ2-2, is GAGVSQTPSNKVTEKGKYVELRCDPISGHTALYWYRQSLGQGPEFLIYFQGTGAADDSGLPNDRFFAVRPEGSVSTLKIQRTERGDSAVYLCASSRNTGELFFGEGSRLTVL.

This chain joins TRBV7-2 and TRBJ2-3; TRBD2 aligns across 8 bases. Germline assignment: CDR1 SGHTA and CDR2 FQGNSA. The trim removed 5 bases at V and 0 bases at J, leaving 13 bases unmatched. This CDR3 is 18 amino acids long. CDR3 in amino acids: CASSPLLAGLPSTDTQYF. CDR3 DNA: TGTGCCAGCAGCCCGCTCTTAGCGGGATTACCTAGCACAGATACGCAGTATTTT.

There are a few counts of this clone. This sample also contains other DNA sequences that code for the same CDR3. The V call is TRBV29-1, the J call TRBJ2-3; D ambiguous. The V and J ends lost 1 base and 2 bases respectively, with 7 bases between them. This CDR3 contains 13 residues. The germline V gene encodes CDR1 SQVTM and CDR2 ANQGSEA. The CDR3 loop reads CSVEGRFTDTQYF. CDR3 in DNA: TGCAGCGTTGAAGGCAGATTCACAGATACGCAGTATTTT.

In the case of this clone: A read error may produce the germline difference seen at one junction end. The rearrangement links TRBV7-2 to TRBJ2-7, with D perhaps matching TRBD1 (5 bases). Germline V gene lookup returns CDR1 SGHTA and CDR2 FQGNSA. This CDR3 spans 13 amino acids. This chain's CDR3 is CASSLARDRPKVF. The CDR3 coding sequence is TGTGCCAGCAGCTTAGCGCGCGACAGACCCAAAGTCTTC.

The chain carries TRBV10-3 and TRBJ1-1; D uncertain. The germline V and J ends were trimmed by 4 bases and 1 base, with 10 bases remaining between them. The germline V gene has CDR1 ENHRY and CDR2 SYGVKD. The CDR3 spans 14 residues. CDR3 nucleotides: TGTGCCATCAGTGCGTCCCGGGGGAACACTGAAGCTTTCTTT. It specifies CAISASRGNTEAFF.

The rearrangement joins TRBV20-1 to TRBJ1-5; D not resolved. CDR1 and CDR2 from the germline V gene are DFQATT and SNEGSKA (reference sequence). Trimming removed 6 bases at V and 9 bases at J, with 12 bases between. The CDR3 spans 11 residues. For the CDR3, the DNA is TGCAGTGCCCGGGCCCTAGGGCCCCAGCATTTT. This sequence encodes CSARALGPQHF.

This clone was detected a few times. The CDR3 DNA follows: TGCGCCAGCAGTCAATCGGACTTTCGCCCCCGGAATATTTACAATGAGCAGTTCTTC. This sequence encodes CASSQSDFRPRNIYNEQFF. The chain couples TRBV23-1 to TRBJ2-1, with D possibly TRBD2 on 5 matching bases. TRBV23-1 is marked as an open reading frame, function uncertain. This CDR3 region has 19 residues. Trimming left V 0 bases short and J 4 bases short, with 22 bases between.

The chain recombines TRBV18 with TRBJ2-7; TRBD1 matches at 11 bases. CDR1 KGHSH and CDR2 LQKENI come from the germline V gene. V lost 2 bases, J lost 5 bases, and 8 bases stayed unmatched. The CDR3 runs 16 residues. The CDR3 DNA sequence: TGTGCCAGCTCACCAAGAGGACAGGGGGCAGGGAACGAGCAGTACTTC. Protein: CASSPRGQGAGNEQYF.

This clone was detected only a few times. The chain links TRBV25-1 to TRBJ2-4, with D unclear. Trimming shortened V by 2 bases and J by 1 base, and 15 bases separated the two germline ends. Germline V gene sequence: CDR1 MGHDK, CDR2 SYGVNS. The CDR3 is made up of 17 amino acids. CDR3 nucleotide sequence: TGTGCCAGCAGTGAAAGCTCTGTTCCCCTGGCCAAAAACATTCAGTACTTC. Translating gives CASSESSVPLAKNIQYF.

This clone was observed a handful of times. V is TRBV5-1 and J is TRBJ1-1, with D hard to call. V was pared by 0 bases and J by 0 bases, with 12 bases between. Germline CDR1 reads SGHRS; CDR2 reads YFSETQ. CDR3 length equals 16 residues. The CDR3 protein is CASSLDFGRLNTEAFF. For the CDR3, the DNA is TGCGCCAGCAGCTTGGATTTTGGGCGTCTGAACACTGAAGCTTTCTTT.

The chain is built from TRBV5-4 and TRBJ1-2, with D perhaps TRBD1 (5 bases). The V and J ends lost 0 bases and 5 bases respectively, with 14 bases between them. Germline CDR1 reads SGHNT; CDR2 reads YYREEE (reference sequence). The CDR3 covers 15 residues. CDR3 sequence: CASSLGGVSPYGYTF. CDR3 bases: TGTGCCAGCAGCTTGGGGGGGGTGAGCCCTTATGGCTACACCTTC.

The chain employs TRBV30 and TRBJ1-3; D remains unclear. This CDR3 comprises 15 residues. CDR1 GTSNPN and CDR2 SVGIG come from the germline V gene (reference sequence). Trimming stripped 3 bases from V and 1 base from J, with 13 bases between. The CDR3 DNA sequence: TGTGCCTGGAGAGTGGAGGTACATTCTGGAAACACCATATATTTT. Its translation: CAWRVEVHSGNTIYF.

The chain has TRBV4-2 and TRBJ1-1, with a tentative D call TRBD1 (5 bases). Trimming shortened V by 0 bases and J by 5 bases, and 13 bases separated the two germline ends. Germline lookup yields CDR1 LGHNA and CDR2 YNFKEQ. This CDR3 region has 15 residues. CDR3 nucleotide sequence: TGTGCCAGCAGCCAAGACCGGGTTCGGGGGACTGAAGCTTTCTTT. It is translated as CASSQDRVRGTEAFF.

V and J are TRBV28 and TRBJ1-2; 8 bases align to TRBD1. Germline lookup yields CDR1 MDHEN and CDR2 SYDVKM. The length of the CDR3 is 14 residues. J gave up 4 bases and V 5 bases, and 6 bases lay outside the gene matches. The CDR3: CASSDQGAGYGYTF. The CDR3 nucleotides are TGTGCCAGCAGTGACCAGGGGGCTGGCTATGGCTACACCTTC.

This chain connects TRBV6-1 to TRBJ1-5; possibly TRBD1 for D (5 bases). Germline V gene data show CDR1 as MNHNS and CDR2 as SASEGT. The CDR3 extends over 14 amino acids. Trimming took 6 bases from V and 1 from J, leaving 10 bases between them. CDR3 sequence: CASSAGTSNQPQHF. As DNA, the CDR3 is TGTGCCAGCAGCGCCGGGACCAGCAATCAGCCCCAGCATTTT.

This chain links TRBV19 with TRBJ1-2, with unresolved D. CDR3 length: 13 amino acids. Looked up from germline, CDR1 is LNHDA and CDR2 is SQIVND (reference sequence). V was clipped by 3 bases and J by 4 bases, with 9 bases between them. CDR3 bases: TGTGCCAGTAGTATTCAGAAGTCCTATGGCTACACCTTC. Its protein product is CASSIQKSYGYTF.